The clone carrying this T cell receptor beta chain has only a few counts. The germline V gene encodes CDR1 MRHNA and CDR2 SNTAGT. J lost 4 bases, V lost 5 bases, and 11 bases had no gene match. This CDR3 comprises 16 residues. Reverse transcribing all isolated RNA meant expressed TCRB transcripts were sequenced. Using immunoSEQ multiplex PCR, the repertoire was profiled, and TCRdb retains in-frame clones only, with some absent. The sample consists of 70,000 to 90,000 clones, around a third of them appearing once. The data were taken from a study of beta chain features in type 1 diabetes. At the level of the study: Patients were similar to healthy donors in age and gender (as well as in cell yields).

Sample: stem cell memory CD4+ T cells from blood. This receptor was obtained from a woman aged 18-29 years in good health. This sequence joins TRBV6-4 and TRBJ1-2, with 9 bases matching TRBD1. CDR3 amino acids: CASSTGQGADVYGYTF. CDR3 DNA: TGTGCCAGCAGTACGGGACAGGGAGCCGATGTCTATGGCTACACCTTC.